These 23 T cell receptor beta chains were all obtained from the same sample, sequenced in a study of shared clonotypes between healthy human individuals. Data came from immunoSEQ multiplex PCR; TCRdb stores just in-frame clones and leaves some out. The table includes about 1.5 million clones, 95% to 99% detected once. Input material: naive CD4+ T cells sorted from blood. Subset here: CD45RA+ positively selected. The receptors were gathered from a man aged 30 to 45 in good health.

CDR3 sequence: CSVDQTGRRETQYF. The CDR3 DNA reads as TGCAGCGTTGACCAGACCGGGAGAAGGGAGACCCAGTACTTC. The chain has TRBV29-1 and TRBJ2-5; the D gene is possibly TRBD2 (6 bases). The CDR3 length is 14 residues. Trimming took 3 bases from V and 5 from J, leaving 16 bases between them. From germline, CDR1 is SQVTM and CDR2 ANQGSEA.

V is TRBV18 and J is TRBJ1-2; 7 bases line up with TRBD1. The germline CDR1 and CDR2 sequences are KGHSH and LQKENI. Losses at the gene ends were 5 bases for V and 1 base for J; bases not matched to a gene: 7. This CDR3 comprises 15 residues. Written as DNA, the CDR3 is TGTGCCAGCTCAGGACCGGGACAGATTAACTATGGCTACACCTTC. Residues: CASSGPGQINYGYTF. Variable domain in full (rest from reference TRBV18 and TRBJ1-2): NAGVMQNPRHLVRRRGQEARLRCSPMKGHSHVYWYRQLPEEGLKFMVYLQKENIIDESGMPKERFSAEFPKEGPSILRIQQVVRGDSAAYFCASSGPGQINYGYTFGSGTRLTVV.

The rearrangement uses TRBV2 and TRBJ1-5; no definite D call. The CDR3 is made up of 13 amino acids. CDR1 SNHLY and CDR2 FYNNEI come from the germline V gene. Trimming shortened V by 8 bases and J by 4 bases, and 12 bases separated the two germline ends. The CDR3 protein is CASGGWENQPQHF. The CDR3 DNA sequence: TGTGCCAGCGGAGGATGGGAAAATCAGCCCCAGCATTTT.

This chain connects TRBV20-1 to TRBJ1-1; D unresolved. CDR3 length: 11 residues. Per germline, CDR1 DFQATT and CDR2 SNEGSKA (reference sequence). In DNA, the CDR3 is TGCAGAGGTGGGGAGAACACTGAAGCTTTCTTT. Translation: CRGGENTEAFF.

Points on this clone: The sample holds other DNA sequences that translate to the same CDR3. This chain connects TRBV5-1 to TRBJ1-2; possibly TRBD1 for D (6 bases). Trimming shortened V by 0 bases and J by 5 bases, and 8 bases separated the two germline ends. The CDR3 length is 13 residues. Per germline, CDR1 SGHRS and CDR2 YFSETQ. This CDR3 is CASSLEGGYGYTF. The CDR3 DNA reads TGCGCCAGCAGCTTGGAAGGGGGATATGGCTACACCTTC.

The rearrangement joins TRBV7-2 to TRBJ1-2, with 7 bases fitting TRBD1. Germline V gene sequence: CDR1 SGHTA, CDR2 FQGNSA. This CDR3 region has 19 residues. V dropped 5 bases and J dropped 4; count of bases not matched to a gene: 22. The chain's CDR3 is CASSHPSLSGQGVGYGYTF. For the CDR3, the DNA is TGTGCCAGCAGCCACCCCAGTCTCTCGGGGCAGGGGGTCGGCTATGGCTACACCTTC.

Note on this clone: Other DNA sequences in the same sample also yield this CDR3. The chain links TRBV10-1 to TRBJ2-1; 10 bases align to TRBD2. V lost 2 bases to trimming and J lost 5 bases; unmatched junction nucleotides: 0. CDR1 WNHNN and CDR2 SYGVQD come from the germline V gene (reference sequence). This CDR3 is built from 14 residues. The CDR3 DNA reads TGCGCCAGCAGTGAGACTAGCGGGAACAATGAGCAGTTCTTC. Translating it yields CASSETSGNNEQFF.

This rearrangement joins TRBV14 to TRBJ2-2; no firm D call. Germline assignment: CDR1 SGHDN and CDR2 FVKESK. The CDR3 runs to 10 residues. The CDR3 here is CAGNTGELFF. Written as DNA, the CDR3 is TGTGCGGGGAACACCGGGGAGCTGTTTTTT.

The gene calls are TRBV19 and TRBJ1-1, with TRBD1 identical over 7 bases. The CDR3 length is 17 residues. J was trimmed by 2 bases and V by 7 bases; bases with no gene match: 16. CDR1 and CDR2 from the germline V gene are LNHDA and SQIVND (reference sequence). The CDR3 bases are TGTGCCAGTACCATACAGGGGACGACACTCCTCAACACTGAAGCTTTCTTT. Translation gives CASTIQGTTLLNTEAFF.

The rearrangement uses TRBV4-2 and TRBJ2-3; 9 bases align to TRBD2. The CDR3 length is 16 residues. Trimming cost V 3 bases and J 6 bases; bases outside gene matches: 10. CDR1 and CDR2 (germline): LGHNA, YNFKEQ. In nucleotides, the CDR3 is TGTGCCAGCAGCCAGCGTTTAGCGGGAGAAGGGGATACGCAGTATTTT. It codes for CASSQRLAGEGDTQYF.

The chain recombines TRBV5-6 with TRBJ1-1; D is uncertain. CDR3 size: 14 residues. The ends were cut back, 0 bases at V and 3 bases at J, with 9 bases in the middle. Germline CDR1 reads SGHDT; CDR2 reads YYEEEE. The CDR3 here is CASSLGNYYTEAFF. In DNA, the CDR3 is TGTGCCAGCAGCTTGGGCAATTACTACACTGAAGCTTTCTTT.

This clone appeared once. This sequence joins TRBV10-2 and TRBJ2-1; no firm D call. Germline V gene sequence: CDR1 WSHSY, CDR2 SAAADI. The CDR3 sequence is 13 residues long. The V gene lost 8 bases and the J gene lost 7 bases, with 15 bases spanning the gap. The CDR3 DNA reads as TGCGCCAGCGGGGTGGTGGGTTATAATGAGCAGTTCTTC. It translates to CASGVVGYNEQFF.

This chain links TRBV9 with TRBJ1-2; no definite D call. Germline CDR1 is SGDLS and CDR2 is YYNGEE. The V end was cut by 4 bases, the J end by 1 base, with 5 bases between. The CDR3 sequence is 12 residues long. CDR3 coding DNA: TGTGCCAGCAGCATGAATAACTATGGCTACACCTTC. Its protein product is CASSMNNYGYTF.

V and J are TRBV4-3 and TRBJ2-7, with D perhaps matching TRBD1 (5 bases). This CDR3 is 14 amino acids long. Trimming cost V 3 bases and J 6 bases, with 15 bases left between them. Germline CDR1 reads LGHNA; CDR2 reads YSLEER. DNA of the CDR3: TGCGCCAGCAGCCAGGCAGGGTTTTCGGGCGAGCAGTACTTC. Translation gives CASSQAGFSGEQYF.

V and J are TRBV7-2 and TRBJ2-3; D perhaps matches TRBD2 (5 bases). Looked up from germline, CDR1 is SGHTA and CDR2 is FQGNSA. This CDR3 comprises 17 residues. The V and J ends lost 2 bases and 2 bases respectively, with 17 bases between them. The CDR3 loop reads CASSLYLGERLTDTQYF. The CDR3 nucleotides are TGTGCCAGCAGCTTATACCTCGGGGAACGGCTCACAGATACGCAGTATTTT. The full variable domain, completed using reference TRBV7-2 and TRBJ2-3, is GAGVSQSPSNKVTEKGKDVELRCDPISGHTALYWYRQSLGQGLEFLIYFQGNSAPDKSGLPSDRFSAERTGGSVSTLTIQRTQQEDSAVYLCASSLYLGERLTDTQYFGPGTRLTVL.

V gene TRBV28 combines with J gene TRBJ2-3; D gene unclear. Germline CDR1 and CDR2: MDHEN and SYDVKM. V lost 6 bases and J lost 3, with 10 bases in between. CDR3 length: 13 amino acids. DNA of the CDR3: TGTGCCAGCAGCCGTTTTATAACAGATACGCAGTATTTT. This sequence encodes CASSRFITDTQYF. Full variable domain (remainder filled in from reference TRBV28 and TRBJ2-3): DVKVTQSSRYLVKRTGEKVFLECVQDMDHENMFWYRQDPGLGLRLIYFSYDVKMKEKGDIPEGYSVSREKKERFSLILESASTNQTSMYLCASSRFITDTQYFGPGTRLTVL.

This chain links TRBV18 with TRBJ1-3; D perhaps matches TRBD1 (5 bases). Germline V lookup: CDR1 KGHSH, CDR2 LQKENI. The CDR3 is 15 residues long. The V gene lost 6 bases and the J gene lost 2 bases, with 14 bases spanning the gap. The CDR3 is CASSPRSTAGNTIYF. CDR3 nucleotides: TGTGCCAGCTCGCCCCGCTCGACAGCTGGAAACACCATATATTTT.

CDR3 residues: CASSRTVQEKLFF. The CDR3 DNA reads as TGTGCCAGCAGTAGGACAGTTCAGGAAAAACTGTTTTTT. V is TRBV6-5 and J is TRBJ1-4, with D tentatively TRBD1 (6 bases). CDR3 length: 13 amino acids. Germline CDR1 and CDR2: MNHEY and SVGAGI. Trimming pared 5 bases from V and 8 bases from J, leaving 12 bases between.

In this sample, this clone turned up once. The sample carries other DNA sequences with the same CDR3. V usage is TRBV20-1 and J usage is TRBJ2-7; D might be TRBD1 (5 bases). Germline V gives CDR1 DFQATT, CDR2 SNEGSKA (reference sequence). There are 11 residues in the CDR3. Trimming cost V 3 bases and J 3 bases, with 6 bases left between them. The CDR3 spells CSASDSYEQYF. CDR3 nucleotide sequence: TGCAGTGCTAGTGACAGCTACGAGCAGTACTTC.

The CDR3 here is CASSGMAGNTIYF. The CDR3, as DNA: TGCGCCAGCAGCGGGATGGCTGGAAACACCATATATTTT. V and J are TRBV5-1 and TRBJ1-3, with unresolved D. CDR3 size: 13 residues. In germline, CDR1 is SGHRS, CDR2 YFSETQ. V dropped 4 bases and J dropped 2 bases, with 7 bases sitting between them. The entire variable domain, with the rest obtained from reference TRBV5-1 and TRBJ1-3, is as follows: KAGVTQTPRYLIKTRGQQVTLSCSPISGHRSVSWYQQTPGQGLQFLFEYFSETQRNKGNFPGRFSGRQFSNSRSEMNVSTLELGDSALYLCASSGMAGNTIYFGEGSWLTVV.

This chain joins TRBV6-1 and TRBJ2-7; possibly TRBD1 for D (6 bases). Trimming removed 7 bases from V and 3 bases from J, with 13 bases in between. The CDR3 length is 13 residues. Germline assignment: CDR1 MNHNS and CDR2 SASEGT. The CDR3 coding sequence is TGTGCCAGCACACAGGGTCCGGACTACGAGCAGTACTTC. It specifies CASTQGPDYEQYF.

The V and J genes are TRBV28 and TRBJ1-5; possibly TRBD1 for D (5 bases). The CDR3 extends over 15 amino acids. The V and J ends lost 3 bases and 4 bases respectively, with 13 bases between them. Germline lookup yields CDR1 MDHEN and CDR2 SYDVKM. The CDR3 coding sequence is TGTGCCAGCAGTTTTGACGCCAGGGTTAATCAGCCCCAGCATTTT. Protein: CASSFDARVNQPQHF.

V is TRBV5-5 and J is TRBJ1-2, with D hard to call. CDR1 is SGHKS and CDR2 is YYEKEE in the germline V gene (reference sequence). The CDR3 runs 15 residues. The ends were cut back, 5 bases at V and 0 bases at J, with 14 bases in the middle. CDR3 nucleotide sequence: TGTGCCAGCAGTCTAGACCGACGAGCTAACTATGGCTACACCTTC. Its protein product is CASSLDRRANYGYTF.